This T cell receptor (beta chain) was identified in a study of yellow fever vaccine responses in identical twins. Study-level results: Reportedly, the response of twins' T cells to the vaccine seemed partly convergent, partly personalized.

Concerning this clonotype: Its antigen remains unidentified.

TCRdb called the RT-PCR reads again in MiXCR, with one record for every CDR3 protein. The sample carries tens of thousands of distinct CDR3 sequences, 45% to 65% recorded once. The length of the CDR3 is 13 residues. The chain links TRBV5-2 to TRBJ1-1. TRBV5-2 is deemed a pseudogene. The receptor comes from a young woman who received the yellow fever vaccine. Material: T cells from blood (PBMCs), unsorted or a sorted subset (not recorded which), obtained before or after yellow fever vaccination (not recorded which). CDR3 DNA: TGTGCCAGCAACCGGCCCATGAACACTGAAGCTTTCTTT. Protein: CASNRPMNTEAFF.